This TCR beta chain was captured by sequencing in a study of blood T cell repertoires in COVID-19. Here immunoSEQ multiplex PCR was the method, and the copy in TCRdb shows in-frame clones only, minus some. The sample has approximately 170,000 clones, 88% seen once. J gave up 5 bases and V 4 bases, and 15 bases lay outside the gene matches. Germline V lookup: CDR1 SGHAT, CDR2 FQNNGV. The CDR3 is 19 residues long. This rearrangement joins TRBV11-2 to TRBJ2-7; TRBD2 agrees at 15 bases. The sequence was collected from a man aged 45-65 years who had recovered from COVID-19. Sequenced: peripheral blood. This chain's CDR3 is CASSSIGLAGGPITHEQYF. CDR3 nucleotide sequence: TGTGCCAGCAGCTCGATAGGACTAGCGGGAGGGCCTATTACCCACGAGCAGTACTTC. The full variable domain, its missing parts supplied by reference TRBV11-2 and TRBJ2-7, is EAGVAQSPRYKIIEKRQSVAFWCNPISGHATLYWYQQILGQGPKLLIQFQNNGVVDDSQLPKDRFSAERLKGVDSTLKIQPAKLEDSAVYLCASSSIGLAGGPITHEQYFGPGTRLTVT.